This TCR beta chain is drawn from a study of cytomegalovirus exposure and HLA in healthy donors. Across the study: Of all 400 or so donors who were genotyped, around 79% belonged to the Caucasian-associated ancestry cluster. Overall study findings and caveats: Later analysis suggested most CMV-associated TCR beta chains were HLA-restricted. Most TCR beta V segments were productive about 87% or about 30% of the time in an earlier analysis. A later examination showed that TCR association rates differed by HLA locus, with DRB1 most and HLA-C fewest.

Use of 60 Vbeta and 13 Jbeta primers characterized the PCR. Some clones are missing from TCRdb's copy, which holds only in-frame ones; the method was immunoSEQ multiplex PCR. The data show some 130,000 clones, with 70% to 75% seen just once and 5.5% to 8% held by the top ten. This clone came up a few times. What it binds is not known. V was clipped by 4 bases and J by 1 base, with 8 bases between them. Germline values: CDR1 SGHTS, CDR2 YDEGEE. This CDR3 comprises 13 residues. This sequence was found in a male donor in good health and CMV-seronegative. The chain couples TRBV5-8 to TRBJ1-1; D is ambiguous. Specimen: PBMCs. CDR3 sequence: CASSRQENTEAFF. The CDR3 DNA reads TGTGCCAGCAGCCGGCAGGAGAACACTGAAGCTTTCTTT. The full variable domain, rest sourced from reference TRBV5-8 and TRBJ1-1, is EAGVTQSPTHLIKTRGQQATLRCSPISGHTSVYWYQQALGLGLQFLLWYDEGEERNRGNFPPRFSGRQFPNYSSELNVNALELEDSALYLCASSRQENTEAFFGQGTRLTVV.